This T cell receptor beta chain emerged from a study of regulatory T cells in long-lasting Graves disease. Time point noted: newly diagnosed GD, antithyroid drugs for less than 3 months. RNA isolated from PBMCs was used to make the TCR library. In its sample, this clonotype was seen many times. The CDR3 does not end in the conserved phenylalanine or tryptophan, so this is likely a read error. The DNA is omitted, as the CDR3 cannot be located on it reliably, and the CDR3 follows TCRdb's listing. Combining iRepertoire HTBI primers with Arm-PCR of CDR3 regions, the authors built TCR beta libraries. TCRdb passed the multiplex PCR reads through MiXCR, listing each CDR3 protein once. This sample has 200,000 to 250,000 distinct CDR3 sequences, with roughly 19% found just once. The CDR3 length is 13 residues, termini included. Germline V CDR1 and CDR2: KGHSH, LQKENI. These same data were also listed under a study on T cells in Graves' hyperthyroidism and ophthalmopathy.

The chain employs TRBV18 and TRBJ2-5; TRBD2 reflects the table's D call only, with no check against the DNA. The TCR sequence derives from a woman in her twenties or thirties with Graves disease. The specimen comprised peripheral blood mononuclear cells (PBMCs), sampled at new diagnosis, from a patient treated with antithyroid drugs. Here the CDR3 reads CASSELSGSLGSL.